The 10 T cell receptor beta chains reported below all come from one sample, sequenced in a study of human T cells and chemical hapten exposure (dated by TCRdb to the early 2020s). Libraries were prepared through RACE. The sequencer listed for this sample is NextSeq 500. TCRdb cleaned the public reads at Q25 with fastp, built clones with MiXCR and kept in-frame beta chains. Entries that share a CDR3 protein sequence are merged under the most common genes and DNA. In this sample the table shows nearly 350,000 distinct CDR3 sequences, 5.5% to 8% of which occur a single time. The ten largest clones capture about 8% of the sample. Read against the paper, the sample's time point label means: patch test 1, 2 weeks after DPC sensitization. What the treatment or condition label conveys for this sample: therapeutic diphenylcyclopropenone sensitization with weekly scalp DPC. Sequenced material: whole blood, taken in connection with sensitization to the hapten diphenylcyclopropenone (DPC). The receptor source for this set is a woman under 30 with alopecia areata. Some clones in this sample may be carry-over from other donors' samples.

This sequence joins TRBV12-5 and TRBJ2-3; D is undetermined. Germline V CDR1 and CDR2: LGHNT, FRNRAP. CDR3 length: 13 amino acids. V lost 7 bases, J lost 0 bases, and 8 bases lay in between. CDR3 region: CASVDTSTDTQYF. The CDR3 DNA is TGTGCTAGTGTAGATACAAGCACAGATACGCAGTATTTT.

The chain joins TRBV6-4 to TRBJ1-6; 9 bases are shared with TRBD1. The V segment lost 8 bases and the J segment 7 bases; nucleotides outside the gene matches: 3. Per germline, CDR1 MRHNA and CDR2 SNTAGT. CDR3 length equals 13 residues. The CDR3 nucleotides are TGTGCCAGCCGGACAGGGGAGAATTCACCCCTCCACTTT. Its protein is CASRTGENSPLHF.

This clonotype was seen repeatedly, ten times or more. This chain uses TRBV5-1 with TRBJ1-1; 7 bases are shared with TRBD1. Germline values: CDR1 SGHRS, CDR2 YFSETQ. V gave up 2 bases and J gave up 5 bases; unmatched junction bases: 3. The CDR3 has 13 amino acids. The DNA of the CDR3 is TGCGCCAGCAGCTTTCAGGGGGGGACTGAAGCTTTCTTT. Encoded protein: CASSFQGGTEAFF.

The chain joins TRBV4-3 to TRBJ1-6; D remains ambiguous. Germline V gives CDR1 LGHNA, CDR2 YSLEER. This CDR3 has 13 amino acids. V lost 3 bases, J lost 7 bases, and 7 bases lay in between. CDR3 in DNA: TGCGCCAGCAGCCAGGTGCCAAATTCACCCCTCCACTTT. This sequence encodes CASSQVPNSPLHF.

This clonotype was found a few times. The genes are TRBV12-3 or TRBV12-4 and TRBJ1-3; D gene uncertain. With 4 bases removed from V and 4 bases from J, the gap between germline ends came to 11 bases. This CDR3 is built from 14 residues. CDR3 DNA: TGTGCCAGCAGTTACCGTAGTGGGGGAAACACCATATATTTT. It translates to CASSYRSGGNTIYF.

This clonotype was found many times. V gene TRBV3-1 combines with J gene TRBJ2-3, with 10 bases identical to TRBD1. V shed 1 base, J shed 5 bases, and the junction held 6 bases outside the gene matches. CDR1 is LGHDT, CDR2 YNNKEL, per germline (reference sequence). The CDR3 spans 16 residues. CDR3 sequence reads: CASSQVPGQGKDTQYF. For the CDR3, the DNA is TGTGCCAGCAGCCAAGTTCCGGGACAGGGGAAAGATACGCAGTATTTT.

This clonotype was seen ten or more times. V is TRBV20-1 and J is TRBJ2-7; 8 bases agree with TRBD1. CDR1 DFQATT and CDR2 SNEGSKA come from the germline V gene (reference sequence). Trimming cost V 0 bases and J 1 base; bases outside gene matches: 5. This CDR3 region has 15 residues. The CDR3, as DNA: TGCAGTGCTAGAGATCCGAGGACAGGGTCCTACGAGCAGTACTTC. Its protein is CSARDPRTGSYEQYF.

The J gene is TRBJ2-3, the V gene TRBV6-2 or TRBV6-3; D gene ambiguous. The CDR3 spans 12 residues. Germline CDR1 is MNHEY and CDR2 is SVGEGT. The V gene lost 5 bases and the J gene lost 7 bases, with 10 bases spanning the gap. CDR3: CASSPSEYTQYF. The CDR3 DNA is TGTGCCAGCAGTCCTTCCGAGTATACGCAGTATTTT.

This clonotype was counted at least ten times. The rearrangement joins TRBV20-1 to TRBJ2-1; TRBD2 might be the D (5 bases). The V gene lost 4 bases and the J gene lost 2 bases, with 12 bases spanning the gap. Per germline, CDR1 DFQATT and CDR2 SNEGSKA (reference sequence). The CDR3 consists of 14 residues. Here the CDR3 reads CSAIRTGTYNEQFF. CDR3 bases: TGCAGTGCTATACGGACTGGAACCTACAATGAGCAGTTCTTC.

This sequence joins TRBV28 and TRBJ1-6; 7 bases fit TRBD1. CDR1 is MDHEN, CDR2 SYDVKM, per germline. The CDR3 totals 14 residues. J was trimmed by 11 bases and V by 6 bases; bases with no gene match: 10. The CDR3 here is CASSSGGRGPPLHF. CDR3 in DNA: TGTGCCAGCAGCTCAGGGGGGCGCGGCCCACCCCTCCACTTT.